A selection of T cell receptor beta chains follows, all from one sample in a study of CD8 T cells in ankylosing spondylitis. TCRdb recomputed calls from the 5' RACE reads with MiXCR, one row per CDR3 protein. The sample lists hundreds of thousands of distinct CDR3 sequences; approximately 17% were seen once. The sample was blood, either unsorted or a sorted T cell fraction (not recorded which). These receptor sequences come from a male donor with ankylosing spondylitis. CDR3s include the opening cysteine and the closing phenylalanine or tryptophan. The order of the fields is clone size, CDR3 length, V gene, J gene, D gene, CDR3 protein, CDR3 DNA. The D gene is left open where the match is weak. The listing skips clone size in some rows; elsewhere it reads once, few, many or a size class.

-	16	TRBV10-3	TRBJ1-2	-	CAISERGALSNYGYTF	TGTGCCATCAGTGAACGCGGGGCGCTTTCTAACTATGGCTACACCTTC
few	18	TRBV18	TRBJ1-1	TRBD1	CASSPRPGQGAIGTEAFF	TGTGCCAGCTCACCAAGACCGGGACAGGGAGCAATTGGAACTGAAGCTTTCTTT
few	15	TRBV5-1	TRBJ1-1	TRBD1	CASSLEQGASSEAFF	TGCGCCAGCAGCTTGGAGCAGGGGGCCTCATCGGAGGCTTTCTTT
few	13	TRBV7-9	TRBJ1-1	-	CASSLARGVGAFF	TGTGCCAGCAGCTTAGCTAGGGGCGTTGGAGCTTTCTTT
many	15	TRBV4-3	TRBJ2-5	-	CASSQDYRGWETQYF	TGCGCCAGCAGCCAAGATTACCGGGGATGGGAGACCCAGTACTTC
-	15	TRBV7-2	TRBJ1-5	-	CASSSDRHSNQPQHF	TGTGCCAGCAGCTCTGACAGACATAGCAATCAGCCCCAGCATTTT
few	14	TRBV9	TRBJ1-5	-	CASSGGANNQPQHF	TGTGCCAGCAGCGGCGGAGCCAACAATCAGCCCCAGCATTTT
once	13	TRBV6-1	TRBJ1-1	-	CASSLLTGAEAFF	TGTGCCAGCAGCCTTTTGACAGGCGCTGAAGCTTTCTTT
-	19	TRBV4-2	TRBJ2-5	TRBD2	CASSQDLGTSDPRGETQYF	TGTGCCAGCAGCCAAGATTTAGGGACTAGCGATCCTAGGGGTGAGACCCAGTACTTC
-	14	TRBV30	TRBJ2-5	-	CAWSVGGARETQYF	TGTGCCTGGAGTGTGGGGGGGGCTCGGGAGACCCAGTACTTC
-	14	TRBV11-3	TRBJ2-3	TRBD2	CASSPAGGRDTQYF	TGTGCCAGCAGCCCTGCGGGAGGAAGAGATACGCAGTATTTT
few	15	TRBV3-1	TRBJ1-5	-	CASSQDHGSNQPQHF	TGTGCCAGCAGCCAAGATCATGGGAGCAATCAGCCCCAGCATTTT
-	16	TRBV6-5	TRBJ1-6	TRBD1	CASSSGLTGLDSPLHF	TGTGCCAGCAGTTCAGGACTGACAGGGTTGGATTCACCCCTCCACTTT
-	13	TRBV20-1	TRBJ2-7	-	CSARGSGTYEQYF	TGCAGTGCTAGAGGGTCAGGTACCTACGAGCAGTACTTC
-	15	TRBV20-1	TRBJ2-3	-	CSARDQSTSQDTQYF	TGCAGTGCTAGAGATCAGTCCACCAGTCAAGATACGCAGTATTTT
-	15	TRBV12-3/TRBV12-4	TRBJ1-1	-	CASRVWDHGITEAFF	TGTGCCAGCAGAGTTTGGGACCATGGGATCACTGAAGCTTTCTTT
-	16	TRBV5-1	TRBJ2-1	TRBD2	CASSFIAGASYNEQFF	TGCGCCAGCAGCTTCATAGCGGGGGCCTCCTACAATGAGCAGTTCTTC
few	16	TRBV4-1	TRBJ2-3	-	CASSQTPGDSTDTQYF	TGCGCCAGCAGCCAGACTCCTGGGGACAGCACAGATACGCAGTATTTT
-	14	TRBV6-1	TRBJ2-7	-	CASIASGHVDEQYF	TGTGCCAGCATCGCCAGTGGGCACGTGGACGAGCAGTACTTC
-	14	TRBV9	TRBJ1-1	-	CASRPFRDIPEAFF	TGTGCCAGCAGACCCTTCCGGGATATACCTGAAGCTTTCTTT
-	16	TRBV13	TRBJ2-5	TRBD2	CASSLSARGGQETQYF	TGTGCCAGCAGCTTATCCGCGCGGGGGGGCCAAGAGACCCAGTACTTC
few	14	TRBV6-1	TRBJ2-1	TRBD2	CASTSLGGGNEQFF	TGTGCCAGCACCTCCCTGGGGGGGGGCAATGAGCAGTTCTTC
few	12	TRBV29-1	TRBJ2-7	TRBD2	CSAGRVSYEQYF	TGCAGCGCCGGGAGGGTCTCCTACGAGCAGTACTTC
once	14	TRBV4-2	TRBJ2-7	TRBD1	CASSQDRLSYEQYF	TGTGCCAGCAGCCAGGACAGGCTTTCCTACGAGCAGTACTTC
-	16	TRBV7-9	TRBJ2-3	TRBD2	CASSAGLAGVSDTQYF	TGTGCCAGCAGCGCGGGACTAGCGGGAGTTTCGGATACGCAGTATTTT
-	14	TRBV14	TRBJ2-1	-	CASSLRNSYNEQFF	TGTGCCAGCAGCTTGAGGAACTCCTACAATGAGCAGTTCTTC
-	17	TRBV4-1	TRBJ1-4	-	CASSQRSVLATNEKLFF	TGCGCCAGCAGCCAACGTTCCGTTCTTGCAACTAATGAAAAACTGTTTTTT
few	15	TRBV4-2	TRBJ2-1	-	CASSQVTGQHNEQFF	TGTGCCAGCAGCCAAGTAACCGGGCAGCACAATGAGCAGTTCTTC